This is a list of T cell receptor beta chains from one sample in a study of blood T cell repertoires in COVID-19. Profiling relied on immunoSEQ multiplex PCR, and the TCRdb table lists in-frame clones only, not all of them. The sample contains 250,000 or so clones, about nine tenths of which appear only once. The sample comprised PBMCs or T cells enriched from blood (not recorded which). Every receptor here comes from a middle-aged woman with acute COVID-19. Each CDR3 is given without its conserved first and last residue. The D gene is left open where the match is weak. Expanded clones get a size class; other rows say once, few or many, or leave the size out.

D gene	clone size	V gene	CDR3 protein
.	once	TRBV4-2	ASSQVELLNTEAF
TRBD1	once	TRBV7-2	ASSLTSGQTYYGYT
.	once	TRBV2	ASSQGLLSGNTIY
.	.	TRBV9	ASSVSLANTEAF
TRBD2	once	TRBV19	ASKLANSYNEQF
TRBD1	.	TRBV10-3	AISDGQGAWETQY
.	once	TRBV20-1	SASGEGTGYTGELF
.	.	TRBV6-5	ASSYSSKRGAF
TRBD2	.	TRBV3-1/TRBV3-2	ASSLGVAGGQETQY
.	.	TRBV7-8	ASSSRAVATNEKLF
TRBD1	.	TRBV19	ASSIGTGSKGPQH
.	.	TRBV21-1	ASSLSRDRSNQPQH
TRBD1	.	TRBV5-1	ASSLVPGGGYT
.	.	TRBV30	AWTGNWGTEAF
TRBD2	.	TRBV5-4	ASSSGTSGSYNEQF
TRBD1	.	TRBV4-3	ASSQKTGTGGNYGYT
.	.	TRBV11-2	ASSTLHISGNTIY
TRBD1	.	TRBV3-1/TRBV3-2	ASSRTGVGYT
TRBD1	.	TRBV6-5	ASSPGTGGVYGYT
TRBD1	.	TRBV30	AWRQGAVETQY
TRBD2	.	TRBV5-4	ASTQAGGRHTDTQY
.	.	TRBV5-1	ASSLDSSYNEQF
TRBD2	.	TRBV5-4	ASSWTTSGDHEQF
TRBD1	.	TRBV19	ASSIRTGERNEAF
TRBD1	many	TRBV19	ASFTGDYGYT
.	.	TRBV19	ASSIVSGMNTEAF
TRBD1	few	TRBV18	ASSPPGDRGYEQF
TRBD1	.	TRBV11-3	ASRKGTGVEAF
TRBD2	.	TRBV30	AWSGIRGVGNEQF
.	.	TRBV7-8	ASSEVVQGRGEKLF
.	.	TRBV13	ASGGTADTQY
.	.	TRBV7-9	ASSLETALLYGYT
TRBD2	few	TRBV6-5	ASSYGGVLGNIQY
.	once	TRBV3-1/TRBV3-2	ASSQDRTVVAQY
TRBD1	.	TRBV5-6	ASSRDRVGINTEAF
TRBD1	.	TRBV10-3	AIRGQGGAAGYT
TRBD1	.	TRBV4-1	ASTKGQGAEKLF
TRBD1	.	TRBV6-5	ASDRDRGGNTIY
.	.	TRBV3-1/TRBV3-2	ASSQGRLSGNTIY
TRBD1	.	TRBV6-5	ASTSDRGPMGEQF
TRBD1	.	TRBV7-2	ASSPRDRPGDTQY
TRBD2	few	TRBV6-2/TRBV6-3	ASSWGGPTDTQY
TRBD2	.	TRBV24-1	ATSDLGLGLENEQF
.	.	TRBV5-6	ASSLFAREQF
TRBD1	.	TRBV5-1	ASSPGTGASFFYGYT
TRBD1	once	TRBV5-1	ASSFRGPGNTEAF